A single sample is the source of the 19 T cell receptor beta chains below, sequenced in a study of control samples from healthy donors and cancer patients. Here immunoSEQ multiplex PCR was the method, and the copy in TCRdb shows in-frame clones only, minus some. The sample yields approximately 150,000 clones, around 92% seen once. The specimen was PBMCs. Receptor source: a man aged 45-65 years with head and neck cancer.

The genes are TRBV2 and TRBJ1-1; D gene unclear. Trimming took off 3 bases at V and 10 bases at J, with 24 bases between the two ends. There are 16 residues in the CDR3. CDR1 and CDR2 from the germline V gene are SNHLY and FYNNEI. The CDR3 loop is CASSDSPGLPERRAFF. CDR3 coding DNA: TGTGCCAGCAGTGACTCGCCAGGTCTGCCCGAGAGAAGAGCTTTCTTT.

The chain joins TRBV10-3 to TRBJ2-1; a possible D gene is TRBD2 (6 bases). Between the trimmed V and J ends, which lost 2 bases and 6 bases, there was a span of 11 bases. This CDR3 comprises 14 residues. The germline gives CDR1 ENHRY, CDR2 SYGVKD. The CDR3 region has the DNA TGTGCCATCAGTGAGCGGGAGAGGGGCAATGAGCAGTTCTTC. It specifies CAISERERGNEQFF.

The chain joins TRBV10-3 to TRBJ2-6, with 10 bases aligning to TRBD1. Germline-derived CDR1 and CDR2 are ENHRY and SYGVKD. This CDR3 region has 15 residues. Losses at the gene ends were 8 bases for V and 1 base for J; bases not matched to a gene: 2. CDR3 sequence: CAIEDRGSGANVLTF. As DNA, the CDR3 is TGTGCCATCGAGGACAGGGGGTCTGGGGCCAACGTCCTGACTTTC.

The chain uses TRBV2 and TRBJ2-5, with 11 bases fitting TRBD2. The junction had 6 bases not matched to a gene; V was cut back by 3 bases and J by 3 bases. This CDR3 has 16 amino acids. Germline-derived CDR1 and CDR2 are SNHLY and FYNNEI. Here the CDR3 reads CASSEIELAGEETQYF. The DNA of the CDR3 is TGTGCCAGCAGTGAGATCGAACTAGCGGGAGAAGAGACCCAGTACTTC.

The chain is built from TRBV5-5 and TRBJ2-5; D is perhaps TRBD1 (6 bases). Germline CDR1 is SGHKS and CDR2 is YYEKEE (reference sequence). This CDR3 is built from 15 residues. V was shortened by 4 bases and J by 2 bases, with 15 bases between the two germline ends. CDR3 in amino acids: CASSPGTTTQETQYF. CDR3 nucleotides: TGTGCCAGCAGCCCGGGGACAACGACGCAAGAGACCCAGTACTTC. Full variable domain (rest looked up from reference TRBV5-5 and TRBJ2-5): DAGVTQSPTHLIKTRGQQVTLRCSPISGHKSVSWYQQVLGQGPQFIFQYYEKEERGRGNFPDRFSARQFPNYSSELNVNALLLGDSALYLCASSPGTTTQETQYFGPGTRLLVL.

The chain recombines TRBV12-3 or TRBV12-4 with TRBJ1-4; 7 bases are shared with TRBD1. Unmatched junction bases numbered 1, after V lost 5 bases and J lost 4 bases. This CDR3 spans 13 amino acids. The CDR3 region is CASSRQGNEKLFF. CDR3 bases: TGTGCCAGCAGTAGACAGGGTAATGAAAAACTGTTTTTT.

V gene TRBV19 combines with J gene TRBJ2-5; 10 nucleotides line up with TRBD1. The CDR3 totals 15 residues. Germline CDR1 reads LNHDA; CDR2 reads SQIVND (reference sequence). The junction had 8 bases not matched to a gene; V was cut back by 5 bases and J by 5 bases. CDR3 sequence: CASSWGTGVEETQYF. The CDR3 DNA is TGTGCCAGTAGTTGGGGGACAGGGGTGGAGGAGACCCAGTACTTC.

The chain employs TRBV6-2 or TRBV6-3 and TRBJ1-2; D is uncertain. Per germline, CDR1 MNHEY and CDR2 SVGEGT. V was clipped by 5 bases and J by 2 bases, with 15 bases between them. CDR3 length equals 15 residues. The CDR3 here is CASSTWARENYGYTF. CDR3 DNA sequence: TGTGCCAGCAGTACTTGGGCGAGGGAAAACTATGGCTACACCTTC.

This chain connects TRBV7-8 to TRBJ1-2, with 9 nucleotides matching TRBD1. Germline CDR1 and CDR2: SGHVS and FQNEAQ. The CDR3 spans 15 residues. The V and J ends lost 4 bases and 6 bases, in that order; junction bases with no gene match: 9. The CDR3 bases are TGTGCCAGCAGCTCCGGGACAGGGAGGAGCGATGGCTACACCTTC. Amino acids: CASSSGTGRSDGYTF.

The chain combines TRBV5-1 with TRBJ2-3; possibly TRBD2 for D (5 bases). Germline V gives CDR1 SGHRS, CDR2 YFSETQ. This CDR3 is 14 amino acids long. V lost 2 bases to trimming and J lost 2 bases, with 9 bases between them. CDR3 nucleotide sequence: TGCGCCAGCAGCTTAGCGGAGACCACAGATACGCAGTATTTT. It translates to CASSLAETTDTQYF.

This clone was observed a single time. The chain is built from TRBV28 and TRBJ2-1, with TRBD2 identical over 8 bases. Germline V gene lookup returns CDR1 MDHEN and CDR2 SYDVKM. V lost 6 bases, J lost 7 bases, and 14 bases stayed unmatched. The CDR3 covers 16 residues. This CDR3 is CASRLAEAWPSNEQFF. The CDR3 DNA reads TGTGCCAGCAGACTAGCGGAGGCCTGGCCGAGTAATGAGCAGTTCTTC.

A few counts support this clone. J is TRBJ1-3 and V is TRBV10-3; TRBD1 agrees at 8 bases. V lost 9 bases, J lost 3 bases, and 1 base stayed unmatched. This CDR3 is built from 12 residues. CDR1 and CDR2 from the germline V gene are ENHRY and SYGVKD. CDR3 sequence reads: CAMTGDGNTIYF. DNA for the CDR3: TGTGCCATGACAGGGGATGGAAACACCATATATTTT.

The chain carries TRBV24-1 and TRBJ2-1; 7 nucleotides agree with TRBD2. CDR3 length: 13 amino acids. V lost 5 bases and J lost 9; bases outside the gene matches: 6. The germline CDR1 and CDR2 sequences are KGHDR and SFDVKD. CDR3 DNA: TGTGCCACCAGTGTGGCGGGAGATGGTGAGCAGTTCTTC. Translation gives CATSVAGDGEQFF.

The chain has TRBV7-8 and TRBJ1-5, with D unclear. The CDR3 covers 9 residues. V lost 8 bases to trimming and J lost 8 bases, with 4 bases between them. The germline CDR1 and CDR2 sequences are SGHVS and FQNEAQ. In DNA form, the CDR3 reads TGTGCCAGCGGTGAGCCCCAGCATTTT. The encoded protein is CASGEPQHF.

The chain carries TRBV7-6 and TRBJ1-6; D not resolved. Deletions cut 5 bases from V and 9 bases from J, with 20 bases between. The CDR3 is 16 amino acids. CDR1 is SGHVS and CDR2 is FNYEAQ in the germline V gene. CDR3 nucleotide sequence: TGTGCCAGCAGCCCCCTAATCTCGGGAGGCGTTTCACCCCTCCACTTT. It yields the protein CASSPLISGGVSPLHF.

V usage is TRBV11-2 and J usage is TRBJ2-1; 7 bases are a match to TRBD2. CDR1 and CDR2 (germline): SGHAT, FQNNGV. V lost 5 bases and J lost 7; bases outside the gene matches: 11. This CDR3 spans 15 amino acids. DNA of the CDR3: TGTGCCAGCAGCCCCCCGGGGGGAGGGTGGAATGAGCAGTTCTTC. Its protein product is CASSPPGGGWNEQFF.

The CDR3 loop reads CSARLNYGYTF. The CDR3, as DNA: TGCAGTGCTAGACTTAACTATGGCTACACCTTC. The gene calls are TRBV20-1 and TRBJ1-2; D remains ambiguous. Germline lookup yields CDR1 DFQATT and CDR2 SNEGSKA (reference sequence). The V end lost 2 bases, the J end lost 1 base, and 2 bases lay between the germline ends. The CDR3 is 11 amino acids.

V is TRBV2 and J is TRBJ2-2; maybe TRBD1 (6 bases). V was clipped by 3 bases and J by 0 bases, with 11 bases between them. The CDR3 is 16 residues long. Germline V gives CDR1 SNHLY, CDR2 FYNNEI. Here the CDR3 reads CASSDTNRANTGELFF. CDR3 DNA: TGTGCCAGCAGTGATACTAACAGGGCGAACACCGGGGAGCTGTTTTTT.

The chain has TRBV6-6 and TRBJ1-2, with a weak D call TRBD1 (6 bases). The V gene lost 6 bases and the J gene lost 7 bases, with 15 bases spanning the gap. Germline CDR1 is MNHNY and CDR2 is SVGAGI (reference sequence). This CDR3 is 13 amino acids long. The CDR3 nucleotides read TGTGCCAGCAGCCGGACAGAGCCTACTGGCTACACCTTC. Amino acids: CASSRTEPTGYTF.